A single T cell receptor (beta chain) is shown here with its context. Antigen unknown. Each donor was a Caucasian adult residing in Nashville, Tennessee. The data belong to a study of shared clonotypes between healthy human individuals. Study-wide results and caveats: Genetic and exposure-history diversity was limited by the few donors.

Libraries were prepared by immunoSEQ multiplex PCR; TCRdb keeps only in-frame clonotypes and omits some of them. The sample has a few million clones, 85% to 95% seen once; the top ten hold around 0.15%. The receptor was isolated from a man aged 18 to 30 in good health. The sample comprised naive CD4+ T cells sorted from blood. Noted subset: CD45RA+ positively selected.

The CDR3 loop reads CASSLTNRDNSGNTIYF. Here the CDR3 DNA reads TGCGCCAGCAGCTTGACTAACAGGGACAACTCTGGAAACACCATATATTTT. The chain carries TRBV5-1 and TRBJ1-3; maybe TRBD1 (6 bases). CDR1 and CDR2 (germline): SGHRS, YFSETQ. The CDR3 is 17 residues long. Trimming stripped 1 base from V and 0 bases from J, with 14 bases between.